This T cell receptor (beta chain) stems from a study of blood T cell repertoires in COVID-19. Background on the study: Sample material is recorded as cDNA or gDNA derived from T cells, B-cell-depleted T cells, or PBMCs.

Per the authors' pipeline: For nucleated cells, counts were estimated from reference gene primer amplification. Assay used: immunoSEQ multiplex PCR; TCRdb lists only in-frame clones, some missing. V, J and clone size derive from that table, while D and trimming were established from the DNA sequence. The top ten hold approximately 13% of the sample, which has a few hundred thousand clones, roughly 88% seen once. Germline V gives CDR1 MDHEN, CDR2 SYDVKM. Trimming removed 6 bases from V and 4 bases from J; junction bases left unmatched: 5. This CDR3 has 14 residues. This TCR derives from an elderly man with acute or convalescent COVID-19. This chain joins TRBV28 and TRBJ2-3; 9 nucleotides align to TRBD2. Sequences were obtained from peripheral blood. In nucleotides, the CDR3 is TGTGCCAGCAGACTAGCGGGTTGGGCAGATACGCAGTATTTT. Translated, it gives CASRLAGWADTQYF.